These 16 T cell receptor beta chains share one sample of origin, sequenced in a study of cytomegalovirus exposure and HLA in healthy donors. It was with 60 Vbeta and 13 Jbeta primers that the PCR ran. Libraries were prepared by immunoSEQ multiplex PCR; TCRdb keeps only in-frame clonotypes and omits some of them. The table has 100,000 or so clones, 60% to 80% seen once. The material sequenced was PBMCs. The receptors originated from a woman between 18 and 29 years old in good health and CMV-seropositive.

The genes are TRBV6-1 and TRBJ2-7, with 7 bases identical to TRBD1. Trimming took 7 bases from V and 0 from J; bases not matched to a gene: 3. This CDR3 comprises 13 residues. Germline V gene sequence: CDR1 MNHNS, CDR2 SASEGT. CDR3 nucleotides: TGTGCCAGCACTTGGGACAGCTCCTACGAGCAGTACTTC. Its translation is CASTWDSSYEQYF.

The CDR3 DNA reads TGTGCCTGGATGGTTCGCACAGGGGGCGCGGGGGGCGGCTACACCTTC. Protein: CAWMVRTGGAGGGYTF. V usage is TRBV30 and J usage is TRBJ1-2, with 9 bases fitting TRBD1. The germline CDR1 and CDR2 sequences are GTSNPN and SVGIG (reference sequence). V dropped 4 bases and J dropped 8; count of bases not matched to a gene: 17. The CDR3 has 16 amino acids.

The chain has TRBV5-1 and TRBJ2-7; TRBD2 is a possible D gene (6 bases). Trimming stripped 0 bases from V and 3 bases from J, with 13 bases between. There are 15 residues in the CDR3. The V gene's germline CDR1 is SGHRS and CDR2 YFSETQ. As DNA, the CDR3 is TGCGCCAGCAGCTTGGCCAGCCTAGCGAGCTACGAGCAGTACTTC. It specifies CASSLASLASYEQYF.

V gene TRBV27 combines with J gene TRBJ2-7; 7 nucleotides align to TRBD1. Germline CDR1 MNHEY, CDR2 SMNVEV (reference sequence). This CDR3 contains 16 residues. J was trimmed by 4 bases and V by 3 bases; bases with no gene match: 12. In nucleotides, the CDR3 is TGTGCCAGCAGTTTGACCCCAAAGGGGGCGCGGTACGAGCAGTACTTC. Amino acids: CASSLTPKGARYEQYF.

CDR3 nucleotides: TGTGCCAGCAGCTTAGAGAGAGGTGGGGCCAACGTCCTGACTTTC. Its protein is CASSLERGGANVLTF. The chain has TRBV7-2 and TRBJ2-6; D uncertain. Germline CDR1 is SGHTA and CDR2 is FQGNSA. The CDR3 contains 15 residues. Trimming pared 1 base from V and 3 bases from J, leaving 7 bases between.

In this sample, this clone turned up once. The gene calls are TRBV4-3 and TRBJ2-7, with 9 bases fitting TRBD1. V dropped 0 bases and J dropped 3; count of bases not matched to a gene: 3. CDR1 and CDR2 (germline): LGHNA, YSLEER. The CDR3 has 15 residues. The CDR3 DNA is TGCGCCAGCAGCCAAGAAATGGACAGGGGCTACGAGCAGTACTTC. Protein sequence: CASSQEMDRGYEQYF.

The rearrangement uses TRBV28 and TRBJ2-7; TRBD1 aligns across 11 bases. The J segment lost 3 bases and the V segment lost 8 bases, leaving 3 bases of the junction unmatched. Germline V gene data show CDR1 as MDHEN and CDR2 as SYDVKM. The CDR3 consists of 13 residues. CDR3 in amino acids: CASGQGAFYEQYF. DNA for the CDR3: TGTGCCAGCGGACAGGGGGCCTTCTACGAGCAGTACTTC.

J is TRBJ1-1 and V is TRBV7-3; TRBD1 aligns across 8 bases. Trimming took 0 bases from V and 3 from J; bases not matched to a gene: 6. Germline V gene lookup returns CDR1 SGHTA and CDR2 FQGTGA. The CDR3 spans 16 residues. The CDR3 DNA reads as TGTGCCAGCAGCTTAACGGCAGGGGGCGTGGACACTGAAGCTTTCTTT. Its protein is CASSLTAGGVDTEAFF.

V gene TRBV29-1 combines with J gene TRBJ2-1, with 7 bases matching TRBD1. After removal of 8 bases from V and 4 bases from J, the junction contained 11 bases not matched to a gene. The germline CDR1 and CDR2 sequences are SQVTM and ANQGSEA. The CDR3 is made up of 14 amino acids. The CDR3 DNA sequence: TGCAGCTACAGTAAAACAGGGGCATACAATGAGCAGTTCTTC. It translates to CSYSKTGAYNEQFF.

The chain joins TRBV23-1 to TRBJ2-5; no definite D call. TRBV23-1 is assigned to the ORF class and has an uncertain function. This CDR3 has 13 amino acids. With 4 bases removed from V and 5 bases from J, the gap between germline ends came to 11 bases. CDR3 in DNA: TGCGCCAGCAGTCGTGACTTTATGGAGACCCAGTACTTC. Its translation: CASSRDFMETQYF.

The V call is TRBV7-3, the J call TRBJ2-7; 9 nucleotides agree with TRBD2. The CDR3 is 14 residues long. The trim removed 5 bases at V and 0 bases at J, leaving 2 bases unmatched. Germline assignment: CDR1 SGHTA and CDR2 FQGTGA. In nucleotides, the CDR3 is TGTGCCAGCAGCGCTAGCGGGAACTCCTACGAGCAGTACTTC. The encoded protein is CASSASGNSYEQYF.

CDR3 sequence (DNA): TGTGCCAGTGGACAGGGTAGCAATCAGCCCCAGCATTTT. Its translation: CASGQGSNQPQHF. V gene TRBV19 combines with J gene TRBJ1-5, with 8 positions matching TRBD1. Germline CDR1 and CDR2: LNHDA and SQIVND (reference sequence). With 8 bases clipped from V and 0 bases from J, the junction kept 0 bases outside the gene matches. The CDR3 runs 13 residues.

The V gene is TRBV5-1, the J gene TRBJ1-1; the D is unclear. Germline V gene sequence: CDR1 SGHRS, CDR2 YFSETQ. V was pared by 7 bases and J by 0 bases, with 10 bases between. The CDR3 runs 13 residues. The CDR3 sequence is CASSDGMNTEAFF. In DNA form, the CDR3 reads TGCGCCAGCTCTGACGGGATGAACACTGAAGCTTTCTTT.

The chain has TRBV4-1 and TRBJ1-1; a possible D gene is TRBD1 (5 bases). Between the trimmed V and J ends, which lost 1 base and 3 bases, there was a span of 12 bases. The V gene's germline CDR1 is MGHRA and CDR2 YSYEKL. The CDR3 covers 15 residues. CDR3 region: CASSQGHGGDTEAFF. DNA of the CDR3: TGCGCCAGCAGCCAAGGGCACGGGGGGGACACTGAAGCTTTCTTT.

This chain joins TRBV6-6 and TRBJ2-1, with TRBD1 matching over 10 bases. The CDR3 runs to 15 residues. Germline V lookup: CDR1 MNHNY, CDR2 SVGAGI (reference sequence). The V segment lost 7 bases and the J segment 13 bases; nucleotides outside the gene matches: 16. CDR3 nucleotides: TGTGCCAGCACCGCCGGGACAGGGGAGGGTTACGGCCAGTTCTTC. It encodes CASTAGTGEGYGQFF.

The chain links TRBV19 to TRBJ2-7; tentative D call: TRBD1 (5 bases). The V gene lost 6 bases and the J gene lost 7 bases, with 22 bases spanning the gap. The germline gives CDR1 LNHDA, CDR2 SQIVND (reference sequence). CDR3 length equals 15 residues. The CDR3 protein is CASSQDNALQGEQYF. The CDR3 coding sequence is TGTGCCAGTAGCCAGGACAACGCCCTTCAGGGAGAGCAGTACTTC.